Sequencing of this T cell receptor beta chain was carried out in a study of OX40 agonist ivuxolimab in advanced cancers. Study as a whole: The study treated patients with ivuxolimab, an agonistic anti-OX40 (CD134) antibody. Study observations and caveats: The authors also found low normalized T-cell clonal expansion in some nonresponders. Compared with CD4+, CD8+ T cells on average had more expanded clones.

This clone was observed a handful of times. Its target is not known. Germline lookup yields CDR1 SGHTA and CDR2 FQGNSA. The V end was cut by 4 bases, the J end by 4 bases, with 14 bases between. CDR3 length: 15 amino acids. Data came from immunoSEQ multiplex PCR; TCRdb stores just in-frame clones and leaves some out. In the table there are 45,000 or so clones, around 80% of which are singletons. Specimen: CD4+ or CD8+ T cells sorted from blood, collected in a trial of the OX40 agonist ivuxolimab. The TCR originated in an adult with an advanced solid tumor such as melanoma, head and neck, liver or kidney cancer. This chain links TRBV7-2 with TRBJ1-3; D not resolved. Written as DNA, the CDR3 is TGTGCCAGCAGCTCCACAAGCAGATCCGGAAACACCATATATTTT. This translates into CASSSTSRSGNTIYF.